Detailed here is one TCR beta chain. Its target is not known. This sample was included in a study of T cell responses to AZD1222 COVID-19 vaccine. Clones were sequenced by immunoSEQ multiplex PCR, and TCRdb holds only the in-frame ones, with some missing. The sample contains 120,000 or so clones, around 87% of which appear only once. Study-wide findings and caveats: Along spike, vaccine-associated CD4 TCRs were found throughout, with dominance at 160-218 and 743-854. Clonal diversity was possibly underestimated; the donors were predominantly white British and more often female.

Trimming left V 5 bases short and J 3 bases short, with 17 bases between. The CDR3 consists of 16 residues. Germline V gives CDR1 SGHTA, CDR2 FQGNSA. This receptor was identified in an adult in good health. The chain has TRBV7-2 and TRBJ1-3, with D uncertain. Sequencing was performed on peripheral blood, taken on day 0 of AZD1222 vaccination. The DNA of the CDR3 is TGTGCCAGCAGCCCTTTAGGAGGGATGAGTGGAAACACCATATATTTT. Its translation is CASSPLGGMSGNTIYF.